A single sample is the source of the 6 T cell receptor beta chains below, sequenced in a study of blood T cell repertoires in COVID-19. Clones were sequenced by immunoSEQ multiplex PCR, and TCRdb holds only the in-frame ones, with some missing. The repertoire has 150,000 to 200,000 clones, approximately 87% of them found once; the top ten carry about 0.72%. Material: peripheral blood. These receptors all stem from a woman in her 70s with acute or convalescent COVID-19.

The chain couples TRBV6-6 to TRBJ1-1; 7 nucleotides match TRBD1. The CDR3 runs 17 residues. V dropped 5 bases and J dropped 1; count of bases not matched to a gene: 13. Germline assignment: CDR1 MNHNY and CDR2 SVGAGI (reference sequence). In DNA, the CDR3 is TGTGCCAGCAGTCCCGGGGACAGTGGATGGGGGAACACTGAAGCTTTCTTT. It encodes CASSPGDSGWGNTEAFF.

V usage is TRBV19 and J usage is TRBJ2-5; 7 bases fit TRBD2. Trimming removed 5 bases from V and 2 bases from J; junction bases left unmatched: 14. The CDR3 runs 17 residues. Germline-derived CDR1 and CDR2 are LNHDA and SQIVND (reference sequence). The CDR3 coding sequence is TGTGCCAGTAGTCTTTTCCGCGGGAGTTCGAATCAAGAGACCCAGTACTTC. Translation: CASSLFRGSSNQETQYF. The variable domain in full, completed from reference TRBV19 and TRBJ2-5, reads DGGITQSPKYLFRKEGQNVTLSCEQNLNHDAMYWYRQDPGQGLRLIYYSQIVNDFQKGDIAEGYSVSREKKESFPLTVTSAQKNPTAFYLCASSLFRGSSNQETQYFGPGTRLLVL.

This chain joins TRBV10-2 and TRBJ2-7; TRBD1 agrees at 7 bases. CDR1 is WSHSY and CDR2 is SAAADI in the germline V gene. The CDR3 loop spans 13 amino acids. V shed 5 bases and J 6 bases; nucleotides not matched to a gene: 7. This CDR3 is CASSQRQGGEQYF. CDR3 bases: TGCGCCAGCAGTCAAAGACAGGGTGGCGAGCAGTACTTC.

V is TRBV19 and J is TRBJ2-5; D is uncertain. The CDR3 is 13 amino acids. V was cut by 3 bases and J by 4 bases, with 9 bases left in between. Germline CDR1 is LNHDA and CDR2 is SQIVND (reference sequence). Here the CDR3 reads CASSIWARETQYF. Written as DNA, the CDR3 is TGTGCCAGTAGTATTTGGGCCAGAGAGACCCAGTACTTC.

V gene TRBV7-2 combines with J gene TRBJ2-7; maybe TRBD1 (6 bases). The V gene lost 5 bases and the J gene lost 7 bases, with 15 bases spanning the gap. Germline V CDR1 and CDR2: SGHTA, FQGNSA. The CDR3 has 13 amino acids. CDR3 protein: CASSPGTLREQYF. For the CDR3, the DNA is TGTGCCAGCAGCCCCGGGACATTGAGGGAGCAGTACTTC.

The CDR3 DNA is TGTGCCAGTAGTGTCTACTCAGGCAGGGAGCAGTATTTT. As protein: CASSVYSGREQYF. This sequence joins TRBV19 and TRBJ2-3; D is possibly TRBD1 (5 bases). Trimming left V 5 bases short and J 11 bases short, with 17 bases between. CDR3 length equals 13 residues. In germline, CDR1 is LNHDA, CDR2 SQIVND (reference sequence).